Below, 24 T cell receptor beta chains from the same sample are listed, as sequenced in a study of blood T cell repertoires in COVID-19. Generated by immunoSEQ multiplex PCR, the TCRdb table keeps only in-frame clones and is missing some. The repertoire holds some 38,000 clones, with more than 75% as singletons. Sample: peripheral blood. The receptors were gathered from a man aged 65 to 79 with acute or convalescent COVID-19.

In its sample, this clone was seen a few times. The V call is TRBV7-9, the J call TRBJ1-1; TRBD1 matches 10 bases. Germline V lookup: CDR1 SEHNR, CDR2 FQNEAQ (reference sequence). CDR3 length: 16 amino acids. V dropped 5 bases and J dropped 4; count of bases not matched to a gene: 10. CDR3 sequence: CASSTRRQGASTEAFF. CDR3 nucleotide sequence: TGTGCCAGCAGCACAAGAAGACAGGGGGCTAGCACTGAAGCTTTCTTT.

This chain joins TRBV20-1 and TRBJ2-5; D perhaps matches TRBD2 (6 bases). The CDR3 is 14 amino acids. Germline V lookup: CDR1 DFQATT, CDR2 SNEGSKA (reference sequence). Trimming removed 3 bases from V and 5 bases from J, with 16 bases in between. The DNA for the CDR3 is TGCAGTGCTAGTCAGATCGGGGGTTCTGAGACCCAGTACTTC. Protein product: CSASQIGGSETQYF.

This chain links TRBV18 with TRBJ2-7, with D uncertain. The CDR3 sequence is 14 residues long. The V gene lost 3 bases and the J gene lost 2 bases, with 11 bases spanning the gap. In germline, CDR1 is KGHSH, CDR2 LQKENI. CDR3 sequence: CASSPGSTAYEQYF. CDR3 bases: TGTGCCAGCTCACCGGGCAGTACAGCCTACGAGCAGTACTTC.

The chain is built from TRBV4-3 and TRBJ2-3, with D perhaps matching TRBD2 (6 bases). Germline CDR1 reads LGHNA; CDR2 reads YSLEER. Trimming shortened V by 0 bases and J by 5 bases, and 12 bases separated the two germline ends. This CDR3 has 15 residues. The CDR3 spells CASSQDSGSGDTQYF. In nucleotides, the CDR3 is TGCGCCAGCAGCCAAGATTCCGGGAGTGGAGATACGCAGTATTTT.

The rearrangement uses TRBV19 and TRBJ2-7, with 9 positions matching TRBD1. This CDR3 has 16 residues. Losses at the gene ends were 3 bases for V and 1 base for J; bases not matched to a gene: 7. Per the germline V gene, CDR1 is LNHDA and CDR2 is SQIVND (reference sequence). The CDR3 sequence is CASSIRSGTGSYEQYF. Written as DNA, the CDR3 is TGTGCCAGTAGTATCCGCTCCGGGACAGGGTCCTACGAGCAGTACTTC.

The table lists this clone with a count of one. This sequence joins TRBV30 and TRBJ2-7; 9 bases fit TRBD2. The CDR3 has 13 amino acids. Unmatched junction bases numbered 2, after V lost 1 base and J lost 4 bases. In germline, CDR1 is GTSNPN, CDR2 SVGIG (reference sequence). The DNA for the CDR3 is TGTGCCTGGAGTGGCGGGAGGGGGTACGAGCAGTACTTC. Its protein product is CAWSGGRGYEQYF.

The gene calls are TRBV5-6 and TRBJ2-7; 10 bases line up with TRBD1. The V gene's germline CDR1 is SGHDT and CDR2 YYEEEE. The CDR3 is 13 residues long. With V trimmed by 4 bases and J by 3 bases, 1 base remained unmatched. The chain's CDR3 is CASSRDRGYEQYF. As DNA, the CDR3 is TGTGCCAGCAGCAGGGACAGGGGCTACGAGCAGTACTTC. Complete variable domain (other parts from reference TRBV5-6 and TRBJ2-7): DAGVTQSPTHLIKTRGQQVTLRCSPKSGHDTVSWYQQALGQGPQFIFQYYEEEERQRGNFPDRFSGHQFPNYSSELNVNALLLGDSALYLCASSRDRGYEQYFGPGTRLTVT.

The gene calls are TRBV7-6 and TRBJ2-2; TRBD2 agrees at 7 bases. V lost 0 bases to trimming and J lost 1 base; unmatched junction nucleotides: 2. This CDR3 comprises 16 residues. Germline V gene data show CDR1 as SGHVS and CDR2 as FNYEAQ. The CDR3 DNA reads TGTGCCAGCAGCTTAGCAGCGGGGAAGAACACCGGGGAGCTGTTTTTT. Translating gives CASSLAAGKNTGELFF.

The V call is TRBV4-1, the J call TRBJ2-7, with no clear D. Germline V CDR1 and CDR2: MGHRA, YSYEKL. V was cut by 2 bases and J by 2 bases, with 13 bases left in between. This CDR3 has 15 amino acids. The CDR3 DNA sequence: TGCGCCAGCAGCCAAAAGCTCGGAGAAACCTACGAGCAGTACTTC. This encodes CASSQKLGETYEQYF.

This clone has a single count. This sequence joins TRBV18 and TRBJ1-5; D remains unclear. The V gene's germline CDR1 is KGHSH and CDR2 LQKENI. V was cut by 4 bases and J by 4 bases, with 8 bases left in between. The CDR3 spans 13 residues. Here the CDR3 DNA reads TGTGCCAGCTCACGGGCAGTTAATCAGCCCCAGCATTTT. Translated: CASSRAVNQPQHF.

This clone has a handful of counts. The chain uses TRBV5-1 and TRBJ2-7; D not resolved. Germline V gene sequence: CDR1 SGHRS, CDR2 YFSETQ. V gave up 2 bases and J gave up 1 base, with 10 bases separating them. The CDR3 runs to 14 residues. The CDR3, as DNA: TGCGCCAGCAGCTTAAACCCAGTTTCCTACGAGCAGTACTTC. The encoded protein is CASSLNPVSYEQYF.

A few counts support this clone. This chain uses TRBV2 with TRBJ2-5; TRBD1 agrees at 12 bases. The junction had 6 bases not matched to a gene; V was cut back by 7 bases and J by 6 bases. This CDR3 has 14 amino acids. Germline V gene lookup returns CDR1 SNHLY and CDR2 FYNNEI. The CDR3 DNA reads TGTGCCAGCATGGGACAGGGGGCAGGAAAGACCCAGTACTTC. Translating gives CASMGQGAGKTQYF. The full variable domain, in which reference TRBV2 and TRBJ2-5 provide the parts outside the CDR3, is EPEVTQTPSHQVTQMGQEVILRCVPISNHLYFYWYRQILGQKVEFLVSFYNNEISEKSEIFDDQFSVERPDGSNFTLKIRSTKLEDSAMYFCASMGQGAGKTQYFGPGTRLLVL.

The CDR3 spells CASTYRDSRRNQPQHF. The CDR3 DNA reads as TGTGCCAGTACGTACCGGGACAGTCGACGCAATCAGCCCCAGCATTTT. The rearrangement uses TRBV19 and TRBJ1-5, with 7 bases lining up with TRBD1. Per the germline V gene, CDR1 is LNHDA and CDR2 is SQIVND (reference sequence). The V segment lost 7 bases and the J segment 2 bases; nucleotides outside the gene matches: 11. This CDR3 is built from 16 residues.

The CDR3 DNA follows: TGTGCCAGCAGCTTGGGACTAGTTAAAACCACCGGGGAGCTGTTTTTT. Translated: CASSLGLVKTTGELFF. V is TRBV5-4 and J is TRBJ2-2, with D perhaps TRBD2 (6 bases). Germline V CDR1 and CDR2: SGHNT, YYREEE (reference sequence). Trimming pared 0 bases from V and 4 bases from J, leaving 13 bases between. CDR3 length: 16 residues.

The J gene is TRBJ2-3, the V gene TRBV29-1, with 8 nucleotides matching TRBD2. Trimming cost V 0 bases and J 2 bases; bases outside gene matches: 10. Germline V lookup: CDR1 SQVTM, CDR2 ANQGSEA. The CDR3 runs to 17 residues. The chain's CDR3 is CSVEDLGLAGITDTQYF. DNA for the CDR3: TGCAGCGTTGAAGATCTCGGGCTAGCGGGTATCACAGATACGCAGTATTTT.

This sequence joins TRBV3-1 (or the pseudogene TRBV3-2) and TRBJ2-7; a possible D gene is TRBD1 (5 bases). This CDR3 has 15 residues. Germline CDR1 reads LGHDT; CDR2 reads YNNKEL (reference sequence). The ends were cut back, 0 bases at V and 5 bases at J, with 14 bases in the middle. The CDR3 reads CASSQDLGARDEQYF. In DNA, the CDR3 is TGTGCCAGCAGCCAAGACCTTGGGGCAAGGGACGAGCAGTACTTC.

Here the CDR3 DNA reads TGTGCCAGCAGCCTACGGGACTACCCACCCAGCTCCTACGAGCAGTACTTC. It specifies CASSLRDYPPSSYEQYF. V usage is TRBV6-2 or TRBV6-3 and J usage is TRBJ2-7, with TRBD2 matching over 7 bases. V gave up 6 bases and J gave up 0 bases; unmatched junction bases: 14. Germline assignment: CDR1 MNHEY and CDR2 SVGEGT. The CDR3 loop spans 17 amino acids.

V is TRBV29-1 and J is TRBJ2-3; the match to TRBD2 covers 11 bases. The V and J ends lost 6 bases and 5 bases, in that order; junction bases with no gene match: 7. This CDR3 is 14 amino acids long. The germline V gene has CDR1 SQVTM and CDR2 ANQGSEA. CDR3 in amino acids: CSVGTSGSGDTQYF. The CDR3 DNA is TGCAGCGTGGGAACTAGCGGGAGCGGAGATACGCAGTATTTT.

J is TRBJ1-4 and V is TRBV5-1, with D possibly TRBD1 on 5 matching bases. V was trimmed by 2 bases and J by 1 base, leaving 12 bases between them. The V gene's germline CDR1 is SGHRS and CDR2 YFSETQ. This CDR3 spans 16 amino acids. In DNA form, the CDR3 reads TGCGCCAGCAGCTTTAGGGCCCAGGGAACTAATGAAAAACTGTTTTTT. It translates to CASSFRAQGTNEKLFF.

The table lists this clone with a count of one. The genes are TRBV29-1 and TRBJ1-2; TRBD1 matches 10 bases. Germline V gives CDR1 SQVTM, CDR2 ANQGSEA. J was trimmed by 2 bases and V by 6 bases; bases with no gene match: 3. CDR3 size: 13 residues. The CDR3 reads CSVQGQGNYGYTF. CDR3 coding DNA: TGCAGCGTGCAGGGACAGGGGAACTATGGCTACACCTTC. The entire variable domain, with the rest obtained from reference TRBV29-1 and TRBJ1-2, is as follows: SAVISQKPSRDICQRGTSLTIQCQVDSQVTMMFWYRQQPGQSLTLIATANQGSEATYESGFVIDKFPISRPNLTFSTLTVSNMSPEDSSIYLCSVQGQGNYGYTFGSGTRLTVV.

Only one count was recorded for this clone. The CDR3 coding sequence is TGTGCCAGCCGGACTAGCGGGAGGAAAGAGACCCAGTACTTC. Translation: CASRTSGRKETQYF. The chain couples TRBV25-1 to TRBJ2-5; 14 nucleotides line up with TRBD2. This CDR3 has 14 amino acids. In germline, CDR1 is MGHDK, CDR2 SYGVNS. V lost 8 bases to trimming and J lost 3 bases; unmatched junction nucleotides: 2.

The V gene is TRBV18, the J gene TRBJ2-1; D not certain. The CDR3 contains 13 residues. CDR1 is KGHSH, CDR2 LQKENI, per germline. Trimming took 0 bases from V and 6 from J, leaving 6 bases between them. The CDR3 protein is CASSPPTVNEQFF. CDR3 sequence (DNA): TGTGCCAGCTCACCACCTACGGTCAATGAGCAGTTCTTC. Looking up the rest from reference TRBV18 and TRBJ2-1 gives the full variable domain: NAGVMQNPRHLVRRRGQEARLRCSPMKGHSHVYWYRQLPEEGLKFMVYLQKENIIDESGMPKERFSAEFPKEGPSILRIQQVVRGDSAAYFCASSPPTVNEQFFGPGTRLTVL.

This rearrangement joins TRBV3-1 (or the pseudogene TRBV3-2) to TRBJ1-5, with D possibly being TRBD1 (5 bases). Trimming stripped 2 bases from V and 0 bases from J, with 11 bases between. CDR3 length equals 16 residues. The germline V gene encodes CDR1 LGHDT and CDR2 YNNKEL (reference sequence). CDR3 residues: CASSQNGHSSNQPQHF. The DNA of the CDR3 is TGTGCCAGCAGCCAAAATGGACATAGTAGCAATCAGCCCCAGCATTTT.

The CDR3 region is CASSVESENHREQFF. The CDR3 DNA follows: TGTGCCAGCAGCGTAGAGTCGGAAAACCACAGAGAGCAGTTCTTC. This rearrangement joins TRBV9 to TRBJ2-1; D is unresolved. Germline CDR1 reads SGDLS; CDR2 reads YYNGEE. The CDR3 extends over 15 amino acids. V lost 0 bases, J lost 10 bases, and 17 bases lay in between.